Sequencing of this T cell receptor beta chain was carried out in a study of T cell responses to AZD1222 COVID-19 vaccine (dated by TCRdb to the early 2020s). Regarding the research as a whole: Because spike-specific TCR depth and breadth did not differ between the two schedules, AZD1222 recipients who got a second dose at roughly 4 weeks were pooled with those who got a second dose at roughly 12 weeks. TCR sequencing was performed for about 250 trial participants, of whom about 200 were given two doses of AZD1222 and approximately 26 were given two doses of MenACWY control vaccine. Trial participants were enrolled by age into 18-55, 56-69 and 70-plus year subgroups, with around 140, 26 and 57 TCR-sequenced participants respectively.

What the authors observed across the whole study: Most participants were white British and females outnumbered males, and the authors suggested that clonal diversity may have been underestimated. The whole spike protein was spanned by vaccine-associated CD4 TCRs, and dominant responses were seen in regions 160-218 and 743-854. Reportedly, close to half of the unique spike-specific TCRs recognized epitopes lying outside the regions that are mutated in the B.1.351 and B.1.1.7 variants. Because no day 14 peak-response samples were available, the repertoires could be characterized only after the peak T cell response. After two AZD1222 doses, both the breadth and the depth of spike-specific TCRs were significantly higher than at day 0 and than in MenACWY recipients. The 56-69-year group was small, and its depth increase did not reach significance, likely because of low power. Only five or six AZD1222 recipients were SARS-CoV-2 seropositive at baseline, limiting conclusions about previously exposed vaccinees.

Counted from cysteine to phenylalanine, this CDR3 has 14 amino acids. Only CDR3 DNA remains: 42 bases, in frame from the first base. V is shortened by 2 bases, J by 1 base, and the region joining them spans 8 bases. As encoded in the germline V gene, CDR1 is MNHNS while CDR2 is SASEGT. As concerns this clone: Its target antigen remains unknown. Base qualities are missing; no much larger clone stands one base away.

The CDR3 regions of human TCRbeta chains were analyzed by immunosequencing. Turning to the authors' computational methods: Repertoire TCRs were matched against a reference library of SARS-CoV-2-specific TCRs generated with the MIRA antigen-specificity platform. Breadth was defined as the fraction of unique TCRs that were SARS-CoV-2-associated. Depth was defined as the fraction of total T cells that were SARS-CoV-2-associated. Each spike-specific TCR was assigned to its reactive spike region and to a CD4 or CD8 class using the MIRA data. Log10-transformed breadth and depth values were compared by one-way ANOVA with Sidak's multiple comparisons tests. As stored in TCRdb, this immuneACCESS dataset retains in-frame rearrangements with V and J assigned. A fraction of the clones does not appear; measured against another copy, unresolved V genes explain less than half of the discrepancy, and the remainder lacks a known reason. V, J and clone size derive from that table, while D and trimming were established from the DNA sequence. The sample table records over 150,000 clones; around 90% of these occur just once. The biggest ten clones account for around 5.8% of the sample.

The sample's time point label, decoded: baseline before first vaccination. The vaccinee samples were drawn from two UK trials, COV001 and COV002, one of which was a single-blind randomized controlled phase 2/3 trial testing AZD1222 (ChAdOx1 nCoV-19) in healthy adults. Trial participant PBMC samples were collected at day 0 and day 28 after the second dose for TCRbeta chain sequencing. The sequences come from peripheral blood, collected on day 0 of AZD1222 vaccination. Recombination linked TRBV6-1 to TRBJ2-5, with the D gene not confidently named. The origin of this receptor is an adult in good health. For the CDR3, the sequence is CASSEWGSQETQYF. The DNA is TGTGCCAGCAGTGAATGGGGTTCCCAAGAGACCCAGTACTTC.